Listed here are 13 T cell receptor beta chains from one sample, sequenced in a study of blood T cells in healthy people across ages. A sample-barcoded 5' primer and a J-beta primer mix were used in a second PCR of roughly 6 to 11 cycles. MiXCR, applied by TCRdb to the 5' RACE reads, yields one record per CDR3 protein. The profile covers roughly 1,500,000 distinct CDR3 sequences, with around 35% appearing a single time and approximately 10% taken by the ten largest. Sequences were obtained from blood. The receptors originated from a woman aged 25 to 39 in good health.

This clonotype was seen just once. The chain employs TRBV7-8 and TRBJ2-7; 7 bases are a match to TRBD2. V shed 3 bases and J 0 bases; nucleotides not matched to a gene: 5. Germline V CDR1 and CDR2: SGHVS, FQNEAQ. The CDR3 is 15 residues long. The CDR3: CASSFRGRFSYEQYF. Here the CDR3 DNA reads TGTGCCAGCAGCTTCCGCGGGAGATTCTCCTACGAGCAGTACTTC.

This clonotype was observed a handful of times. The chain has TRBV20-1 and TRBJ2-1; 9 nucleotides align to TRBD1. The V segment lost 2 bases and the J segment 8 bases; nucleotides outside the gene matches: 4. The germline CDR1 and CDR2 sequences are DFQATT and SNEGSKA (reference sequence). The CDR3 totals 13 residues. The CDR3 nucleotides are TGCAGTGCTAGACGACAGGGGGGGTATGAGCAGTTCTTC. Its translation is CSARRQGGYEQFF.

This clonotype was found once. The chain couples TRBV20-1 to TRBJ2-1; 12 nucleotides agree with TRBD2. The CDR3 sequence is 15 residues long. V trimming: 7 bases; J trimming: 8 bases; junction bases outside the gene matches: 12. Per the germline V gene, CDR1 is DFQATT and CDR2 is SNEGSKA (reference sequence). CDR3 DNA sequence: TGCAGTGTTATTTCTGCTAGCGGGAGGGCGGATGAGCAGTTCTTC. Residues: CSVISASGRADEQFF.

The CDR3 bases are TGTGCCAGCAGCTTAGCTCAGGGGGACTCTGGCTACACCTTC. Residues: CASSLAQGDSGYTF. J is TRBJ1-2 and V is TRBV11-2; 7 bases agree with TRBD1. CDR3 size: 14 residues. V dropped 1 base and J dropped 7; count of bases not matched to a gene: 6. Germline-derived CDR1 and CDR2 are SGHAT and FQNNGV.

The rearrangement links TRBV20-1 to TRBJ2-1, with TRBD2 as a possible D gene (5 bases). V shed 0 bases and J shed 0 bases, with 12 bases lying between them. The CDR3 totals 16 residues. CDR1 and CDR2 from the germline V gene are DFQATT and SNEGSKA (reference sequence). This chain's CDR3 is CSARDGWESSYNEQFF. CDR3 nucleotide sequence: TGCAGTGCTAGAGATGGGTGGGAGAGCTCCTACAATGAGCAGTTCTTC.

Concerning this clonotype: With a much larger clone just one base away, this may be a read error. The chain couples TRBV4-1 to TRBJ2-7, with TRBD2 matching over 8 bases. Germline V gene sequence: CDR1 MGHRA, CDR2 YSYEKL. Germline trimming cut 0 bases from V and 2 bases from J; bases unmatched to any gene: 6. The CDR3 loop spans 16 amino acids. The CDR3, as DNA: TGCGCCAGCAGCCAAGAAGGCGGGGGGCTTGCCTACGAGCAGTACTTC. It specifies CASSQEGGGLAYEQYF.

J is TRBJ1-2 and V is TRBV28; D is unresolved. Trimming took 6 bases from V and 1 from J, leaving 15 bases between them. The CDR3 covers 15 residues. The germline V gene encodes CDR1 MDHEN and CDR2 SYDVKM. The CDR3 spells CASSPTRRSNYGYTF. CDR3 coding DNA: TGTGCCAGCAGCCCCACACGCAGAAGTAACTATGGCTACACCTTC.

V is TRBV7-6 and J is TRBJ2-1; 8 positions agree with TRBD2. CDR3 size: 16 residues. The trim removed 4 bases at V and 7 bases at J, leaving 12 bases unmatched. CDR1 SGHVS and CDR2 FNYEAQ come from the germline V gene. This CDR3 is CASSSGLGDIGNEQFF. CDR3 sequence (DNA): TGTGCCAGCAGCTCGGGACTAGGGGATATAGGGAATGAGCAGTTCTTC.

This clonotype was seen more than once but under ten times. This chain links TRBV18 with TRBJ2-5; D remains ambiguous. V gave up 4 bases and J gave up 4 bases, with 7 bases separating them. Germline V lookup: CDR1 KGHSH, CDR2 LQKENI. The CDR3 covers 12 residues. CDR3 in DNA: TGTGCCAGCTCACTTCAGTCAGAGACCCAGTACTTC. Its protein product is CASSLQSETQYF.

This clonotype was seen a few times. The J gene is TRBJ2-3, the V gene TRBV29-1; the D is unclear. Germline V gene lookup returns CDR1 SQVTM and CDR2 ANQGSEA. The CDR3 is made up of 13 amino acids. V was pared by 4 bases and J by 1 base, with 9 bases between. As DNA, the CDR3 is TGCAGCGTTGGTTCAGGAGGCACAGATACGCAGTATTTT. Translating it yields CSVGSGGTDTQYF.

This clonotype has more than one count but fewer than ten. J is TRBJ2-5 and V is TRBV9, with D hard to call. The germline V gene has CDR1 SGDLS and CDR2 YYNGEE. The germline V and J ends were trimmed by 4 bases and 0 bases, with 10 bases remaining between them. This CDR3 is 14 amino acids long. The CDR3 DNA reads TGTGCCAGCAGCTTGCAAGCATACCAAGAGACCCAGTACTTC. It translates to CASSLQAYQETQYF.

The chain carries TRBV3-1 and TRBJ2-7; 9 bases map to TRBD1. The CDR3 spans 18 residues. Trimming took 4 bases from V and 7 from J; bases not matched to a gene: 20. Germline V lookup: CDR1 LGHDT, CDR2 YNNKEL (reference sequence). The CDR3 loop reads CASSRSITVPGQGYEQYF. CDR3 nucleotides: TGTGCCAGCAGCCGAAGTATTACCGTCCCGGGACAGGGCTATGAGCAGTACTTC.

V is TRBV5-5 and J is TRBJ2-2, with D unresolved. Between the trimmed V and J ends, which lost 8 bases and 5 bases, there was a span of 19 bases. CDR1 and CDR2 (germline): SGHKS, YYEKEE (reference sequence). The CDR3 has 15 amino acids. CDR3 region: CASTYGHVGTGELFF. Written as DNA, the CDR3 is TGTGCCAGTACCTACGGCCATGTGGGAACCGGGGAGCTGTTTTTT.